This T cell receptor beta chain was sequenced during a study of blood T cell repertoires in COVID-19. Using immunoSEQ multiplex PCR, the repertoire was profiled, and TCRdb retains in-frame clones only, with some absent. The data show roughly 160,000 clones, approximately 86% seen once. This CDR3 comprises 15 residues. V was pared by 4 bases and J by 3 bases, with 14 bases between. Germline loops: CDR1 SGDLS, CDR2 YYNGEE. The chain links TRBV9 to TRBJ2-1; weak D call: TRBD2 (6 bases). This TCR derives from a woman aged 80 or over with COVID-19, enrolled during active disease. Sequenced material: peripheral blood. The CDR3 region is CASSPQAGRYNEQFF. In DNA form, the CDR3 reads TGTGCCAGCAGCCCCCAGGCGGGACGCTACAATGAGCAGTTCTTC.